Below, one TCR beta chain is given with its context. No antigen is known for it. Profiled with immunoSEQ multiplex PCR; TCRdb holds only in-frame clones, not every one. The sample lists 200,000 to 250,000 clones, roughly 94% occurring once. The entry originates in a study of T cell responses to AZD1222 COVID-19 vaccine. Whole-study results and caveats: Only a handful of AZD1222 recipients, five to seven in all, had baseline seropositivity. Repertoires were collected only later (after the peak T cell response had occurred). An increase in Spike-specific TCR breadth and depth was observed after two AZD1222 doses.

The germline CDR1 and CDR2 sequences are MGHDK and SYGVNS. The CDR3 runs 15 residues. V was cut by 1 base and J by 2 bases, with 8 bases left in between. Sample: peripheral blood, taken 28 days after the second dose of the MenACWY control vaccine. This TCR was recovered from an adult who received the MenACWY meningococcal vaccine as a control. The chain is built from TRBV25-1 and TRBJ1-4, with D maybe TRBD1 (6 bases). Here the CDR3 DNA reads TGTGCCAGCAGTGAATTCAGGGGCACTAATGAAAAACTGTTTTTT. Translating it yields CASSEFRGTNEKLFF.